This TCR beta chain was sequenced during a study of blood T cell repertoires in COVID-19. In the study overall: Whether acute or convalescent, the COVID-19 samples came from the United States, Italy and Spain.

This clone was recorded a few times. The germline V and J ends were trimmed by 3 bases and 0 bases, with 14 bases remaining between them. Germline V gene lookup returns CDR1 SNHLY and CDR2 FYNNEI. This CDR3 contains 17 residues. Produced via immunoSEQ multiplex PCR; TCRdb's table is partial and in-frame only. This sample has 150,000 to 200,000 clones, with just under 85% found just once. This TCR came from a woman aged 80 or older with acute or convalescent COVID-19. This chain joins TRBV2 and TRBJ2-2; possibly TRBD2 for D (6 bases). Sequenced sample: peripheral blood. The CDR3 here is CASSDLRDFPNTGELFF. CDR3 sequence (DNA): TGTGCCAGCAGTGATCTCCGGGACTTCCCGAACACCGGGGAGCTGTTTTTT.